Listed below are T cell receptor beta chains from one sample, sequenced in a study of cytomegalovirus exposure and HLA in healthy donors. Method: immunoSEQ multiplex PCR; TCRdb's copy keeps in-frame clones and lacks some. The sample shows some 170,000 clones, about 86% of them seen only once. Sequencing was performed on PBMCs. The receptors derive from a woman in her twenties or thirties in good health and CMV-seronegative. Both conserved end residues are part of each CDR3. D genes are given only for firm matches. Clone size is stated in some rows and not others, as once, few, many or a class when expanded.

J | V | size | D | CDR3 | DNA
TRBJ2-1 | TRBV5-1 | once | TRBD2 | CASSLEVASGGDEQFF | TGCGCCAGCAGCTTGGAAGTGGCTAGCGGGGGCGATGAGCAGTTCTTC
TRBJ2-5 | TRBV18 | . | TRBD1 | CASSPRGQGLQETQYF | TGTGCCAGCTCACCCCGGGGACAGGGGCTCCAAGAGACCCAGTACTTC
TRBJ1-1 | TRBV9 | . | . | CASSPYTGGMEAFF | TGTGCCAGCAGCCCTTACACCGGGGGAATGGAAGCTTTCTTT
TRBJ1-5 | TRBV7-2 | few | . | CASSLGGGDYNQPQHF | TGTGCCAGCAGCTTAGGCGGAGGGGACTACAATCAGCCCCAGCATTTT
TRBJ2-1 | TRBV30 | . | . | CAWSVKRGHGNEQFF | TGTGCCTGGAGTGTAAAGCGCGGCCACGGCAATGAGCAGTTCTTC
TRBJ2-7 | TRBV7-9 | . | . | CASSLGAAEQYF | TGTGCCAGCAGCTTAGGGGCAGCCGAGCAGTACTTC
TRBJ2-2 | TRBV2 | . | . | CASKEADSNTGELFF | TGTGCCAGCAAGGAAGCTGACTCGAACACCGGGGAGCTGTTTTTT
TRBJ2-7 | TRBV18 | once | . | CASSPLAGPHEQYF | TGTGCCAGCTCACCATTAGCAGGGCCGCACGAGCAGTACTTC
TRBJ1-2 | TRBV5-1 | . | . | CASSASTGTNYGYTF | TGCGCCAGCAGCGCGTCTACAGGTACAAACTATGGCTACACCTTC
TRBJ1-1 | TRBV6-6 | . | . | CASRLKGENTEAFF | TGTGCCAGCAGGTTAAAGGGAGAGAACACTGAAGCTTTCTTT
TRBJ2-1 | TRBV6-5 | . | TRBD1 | CASRQGVSDEQFF | TGTGCCAGCCGACAGGGGGTTTCGGATGAGCAGTTCTTC
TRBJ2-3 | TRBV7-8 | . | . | CASSFNADRSTDTQYF | TGTGCCAGCAGCTTTAATGCCGACAGGAGCACAGATACGCAGTATTTT